This section outlines one T cell receptor (beta chain) sequence together with its context. What it binds is unknown. The read halts 3 residues ahead of the CDR3 end, with the missing end drawn from the germline J gene. Clones were sequenced by immunoSEQ multiplex PCR, and TCRdb holds only the in-frame ones, with some missing. This listing includes 25,000 to 35,000 clones. The source of the sample is a study of T cells in women clearing cervical HPV infection. The wider study: Blood came at first lesion visit for cases, post-clearance for controls. For cases, blood was sampled a median approximately 150 days after lesion detection, interquartile range 90 to 200 days.

Losses at the gene ends were 1 base for V and 2 bases for J; bases not matched to a gene: 2. CDR1 and CDR2 (germline): SGHVS, FQNEAQ. The CDR3 covers 16 residues. General study points: CIN3+ cases had significantly higher TCR richness than controls; evenness did not differ.

Sample: blood buffy coat. The clonotype originates from a woman aged 18 to 69 with a cervical HPV16 infection that either progressed to CIN3+ or cleared (not recorded which). The J gene is TRBJ2-2, the V gene TRBV7-8; 9 bases fit TRBD1. The CDR3 DNA, read in part, is TGTGCCAGCAGCTTAGGGACAGGGGCTAACACCGGGGAG. Translation gives CASSLGTGANTGE. The whole CDR3 protein reads CASSLGTGANTGELFF.